The 3 T cell receptor beta chains listed next were all sequenced from one sample in a study of blood T cell repertoires in COVID-19. The protocol was immunoSEQ multiplex PCR, while the TCRdb copy is restricted to in-frame clones and leaves out a portion. Of more than 85,000 clones in the sample, about 85% are singletons; the top ten hold about 5.7%. Specimen: peripheral blood. These receptors originate from a woman aged 50 to 60 with COVID-19, enrolled during active disease.

This chain joins TRBV4-3 and TRBJ1-1, with D perhaps matching TRBD1 (5 bases). CDR3 length: 17 amino acids. The V end lost 1 base, the J end lost 0 bases, and 15 bases lay between the germline ends. The germline gives CDR1 LGHNA, CDR2 YSLEER. CDR3 protein: CASSQALGRAMNTEAFF. CDR3 coding DNA: TGCGCCAGCAGCCAAGCTCTGGGCAGGGCCATGAACACTGAAGCTTTCTTT.

The chain couples TRBV28 to TRBJ2-7; the D gene is possibly TRBD1 (5 bases). The CDR3 sequence is 14 residues long. Trimming left V 7 bases short and J 2 bases short, with 15 bases between. The germline CDR1 and CDR2 sequences are MDHEN and SYDVKM. CDR3 region: CASTLSDSTYEQYF. The CDR3 DNA follows: TGTGCCAGCACCTTATCAGACAGCACCTACGAGCAGTACTTC. The full variable domain, its missing parts supplied by reference TRBV28 and TRBJ2-7, is DVKVTQSSRYLVKRTGEKVFLECVQDMDHENMFWYRQDPGLGLRLIYFSYDVKMKEKGDIPEGYSVSREKKERFSLILESASTNQTSMYLCASTLSDSTYEQYFGPGTRLTVT.

The J gene is TRBJ2-7, the V gene TRBV18; the D is unclear. V lost 2 bases and J lost 6, with 14 bases in between. The CDR3 runs to 14 residues. CDR1 is KGHSH, CDR2 LQKENI, per germline. CDR3 region: CASSPTPSSSEQYF. The CDR3 bases are TGTGCCAGCTCACCAACCCCCAGTTCCAGCGAGCAGTACTTC. The entire variable domain, with the rest obtained from reference TRBV18 and TRBJ2-7, is as follows: NAGVMQNPRHLVRRRGQEARLRCSPMKGHSHVYWYRQLPEEGLKFMVYLQKENIIDESGMPKERFSAEFPKEGPSILRIQQVVRGDSAAYFCASSPTPSSSEQYFGPGTRLTVT.